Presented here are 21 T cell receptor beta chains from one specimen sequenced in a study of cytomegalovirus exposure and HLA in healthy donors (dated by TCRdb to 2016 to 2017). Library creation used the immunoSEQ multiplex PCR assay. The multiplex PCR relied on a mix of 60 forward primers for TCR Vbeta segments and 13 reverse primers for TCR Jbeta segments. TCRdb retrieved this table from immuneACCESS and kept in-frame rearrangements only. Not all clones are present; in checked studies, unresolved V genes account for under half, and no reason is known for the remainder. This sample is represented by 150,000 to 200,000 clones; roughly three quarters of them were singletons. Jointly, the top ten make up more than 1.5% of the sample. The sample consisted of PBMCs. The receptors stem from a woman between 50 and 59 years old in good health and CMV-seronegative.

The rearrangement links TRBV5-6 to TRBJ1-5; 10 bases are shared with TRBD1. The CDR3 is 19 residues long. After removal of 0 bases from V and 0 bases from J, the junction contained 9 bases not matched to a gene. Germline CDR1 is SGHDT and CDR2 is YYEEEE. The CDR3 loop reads CASSLALGTGAYSNQPQHF. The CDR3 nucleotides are TGTGCCAGCAGCTTGGCCCTCGGGACAGGGGCATATAGCAATCAGCCCCAGCATTTT. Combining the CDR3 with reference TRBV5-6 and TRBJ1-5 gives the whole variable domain DAGVTQSPTHLIKTRGQQVTLRCSPKSGHDTVSWYQQALGQGPQFIFQYYEEEERQRGNFPDRFSGHQFPNYSSELNVNALLLGDSALYLCASSLALGTGAYSNQPQHFGDGTRLSIL.

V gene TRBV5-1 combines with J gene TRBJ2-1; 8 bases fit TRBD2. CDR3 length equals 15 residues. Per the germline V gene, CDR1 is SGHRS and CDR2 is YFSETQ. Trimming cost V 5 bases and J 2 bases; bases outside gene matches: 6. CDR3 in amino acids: CASRPSGPTYNEQFF. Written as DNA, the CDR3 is TGCGCCAGCAGACCTAGCGGGCCGACCTACAATGAGCAGTTCTTC. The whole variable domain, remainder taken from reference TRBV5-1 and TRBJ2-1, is KAGVTQTPRYLIKTRGQQVTLSCSPISGHRSVSWYQQTPGQGLQFLFEYFSETQRNKGNFPGRFSGRQFSNSRSEMNVSTLELGDSALYLCASRPSGPTYNEQFFGPGTRLTVL.

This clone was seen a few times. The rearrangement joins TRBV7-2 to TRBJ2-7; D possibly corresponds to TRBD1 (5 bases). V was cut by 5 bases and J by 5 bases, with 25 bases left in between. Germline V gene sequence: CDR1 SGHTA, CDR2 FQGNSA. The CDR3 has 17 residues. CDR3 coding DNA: TGTGCCAGCAGCCCCTTTATCTCTGGGGCCATAGAAAACGAGCAGTACTTC. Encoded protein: CASSPFISGAIENEQYF. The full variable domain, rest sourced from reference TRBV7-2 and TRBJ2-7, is GAGVSQSPSNKVTEKGKDVELRCDPISGHTALYWYRQSLGQGLEFLIYFQGNSAPDKSGLPSDRFSAERTGGSVSTLTIQRTQQEDSAVYLCASSPFISGAIENEQYFGPGTRLTVT.

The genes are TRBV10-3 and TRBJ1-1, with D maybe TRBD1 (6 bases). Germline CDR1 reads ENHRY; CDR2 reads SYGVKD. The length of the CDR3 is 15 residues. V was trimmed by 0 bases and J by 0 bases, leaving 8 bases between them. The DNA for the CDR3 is TGTGCCATCAGTGAGTCCCAGGGGTTGAACACTGAAGCTTTCTTT. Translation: CAISESQGLNTEAFF.

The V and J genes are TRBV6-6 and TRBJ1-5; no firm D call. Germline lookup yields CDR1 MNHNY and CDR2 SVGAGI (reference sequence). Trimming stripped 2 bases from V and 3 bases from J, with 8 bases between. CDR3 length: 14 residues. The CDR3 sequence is CASSYEAINQPQHF. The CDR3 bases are TGTGCCAGCAGTTACGAGGCCATCAATCAGCCCCAGCATTTT.

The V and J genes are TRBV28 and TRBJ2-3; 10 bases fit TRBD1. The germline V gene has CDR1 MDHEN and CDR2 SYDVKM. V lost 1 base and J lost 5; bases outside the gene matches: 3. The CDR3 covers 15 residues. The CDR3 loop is CASSLLGTGVDTQYF. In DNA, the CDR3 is TGTGCCAGCAGTTTATTAGGGACAGGGGTAGATACGCAGTATTTT. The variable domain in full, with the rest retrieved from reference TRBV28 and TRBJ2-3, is DVKVTQSSRYLVKRTGEKVFLECVQDMDHENMFWYRQDPGLGLRLIYFSYDVKMKEKGDIPEGYSVSREKKERFSLILESASTNQTSMYLCASSLLGTGVDTQYFGPGTRLTVL.

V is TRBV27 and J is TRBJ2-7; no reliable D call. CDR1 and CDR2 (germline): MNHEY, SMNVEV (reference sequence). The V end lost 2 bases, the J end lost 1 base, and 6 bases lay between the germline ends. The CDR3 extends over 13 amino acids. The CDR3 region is CASSLARSYEQYF. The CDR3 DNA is TGTGCCAGCAGTTTAGCTAGATCCTACGAGCAGTACTTC.

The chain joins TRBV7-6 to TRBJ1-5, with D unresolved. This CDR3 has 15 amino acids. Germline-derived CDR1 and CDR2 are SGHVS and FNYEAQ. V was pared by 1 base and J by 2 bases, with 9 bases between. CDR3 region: CASSLGVVGNQPQHF. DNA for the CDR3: TGTGCCAGCAGCTTAGGAGTGGTTGGCAATCAGCCCCAGCATTTT.

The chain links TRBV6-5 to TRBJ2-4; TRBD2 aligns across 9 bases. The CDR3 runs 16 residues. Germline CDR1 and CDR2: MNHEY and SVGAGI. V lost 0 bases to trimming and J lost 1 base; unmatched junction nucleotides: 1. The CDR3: CASSYSAGGAKNIQYF. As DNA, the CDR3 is TGTGCCAGCAGTTACTCGGCGGGAGGGGCCAAAAACATTCAGTACTTC.

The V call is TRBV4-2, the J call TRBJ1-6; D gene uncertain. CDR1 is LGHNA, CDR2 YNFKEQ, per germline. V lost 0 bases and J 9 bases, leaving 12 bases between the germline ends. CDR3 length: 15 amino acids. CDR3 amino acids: CASSQEPVSGSPLHF. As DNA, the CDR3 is TGTGCCAGCAGCCAAGAGCCGGTCTCGGGTTCACCCCTCCACTTT.

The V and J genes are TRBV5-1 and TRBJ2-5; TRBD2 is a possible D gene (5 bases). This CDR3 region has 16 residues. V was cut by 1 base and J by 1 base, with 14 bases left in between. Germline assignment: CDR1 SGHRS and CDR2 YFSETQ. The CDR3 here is CASSLLEVDTQETQYF. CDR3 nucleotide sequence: TGCGCCAGCAGCTTGCTGGAGGTGGATACCCAAGAGACCCAGTACTTC.

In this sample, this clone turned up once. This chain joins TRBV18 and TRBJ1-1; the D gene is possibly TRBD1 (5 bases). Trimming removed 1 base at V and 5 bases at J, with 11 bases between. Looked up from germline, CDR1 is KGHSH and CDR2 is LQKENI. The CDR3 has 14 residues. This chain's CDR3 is CASSPQSGLTEAFF. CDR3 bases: TGTGCCAGCTCACCACAGTCAGGGTTGACTGAAGCTTTCTTT.

For the CDR3, the DNA is TGTGCCAGCAGCTTAGTACAGAGCTCCTACGAGCAGTACTTC. Residues: CASSLVQSSYEQYF. The V and J genes are TRBV7-9 and TRBJ2-7; no clear D gene. CDR3 size: 14 residues. V lost 1 base and J lost 0, with 7 bases in between. Germline-derived CDR1 and CDR2 are SEHNR and FQNEAQ (reference sequence).

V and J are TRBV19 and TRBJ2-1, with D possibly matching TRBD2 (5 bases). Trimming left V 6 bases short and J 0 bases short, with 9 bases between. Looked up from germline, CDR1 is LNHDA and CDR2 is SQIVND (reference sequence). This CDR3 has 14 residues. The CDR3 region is CASRSGSSYNEQFF. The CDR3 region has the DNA TGTGCCAGTAGGAGCGGCAGCTCCTACAATGAGCAGTTCTTC.

CDR3 residues: CASSQGISGANVLTF. The DNA of the CDR3 is TGCGCCAGCAGCCAAGGTATTTCTGGGGCCAACGTCCTGACTTTC. The chain carries TRBV4-3 and TRBJ2-6; D is ambiguous. The CDR3 contains 15 residues. V dropped 1 base and J dropped 1 base, with 5 bases sitting between them. Germline loops: CDR1 LGHNA, CDR2 YSLEER.

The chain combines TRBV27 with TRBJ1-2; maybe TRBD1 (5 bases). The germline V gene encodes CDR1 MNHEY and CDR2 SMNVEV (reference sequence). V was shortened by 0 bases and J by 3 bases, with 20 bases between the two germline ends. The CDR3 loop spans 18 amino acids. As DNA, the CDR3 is TGTGCCAGCAGTTTATCGAGACAGAAAATTGTGCCCGACTATGGCTACACCTTC. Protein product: CASSLSRQKIVPDYGYTF.

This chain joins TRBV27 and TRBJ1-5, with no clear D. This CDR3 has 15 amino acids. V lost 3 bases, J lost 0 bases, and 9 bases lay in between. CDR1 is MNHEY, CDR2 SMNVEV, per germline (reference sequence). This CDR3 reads CASSFHTDSNQPQHF. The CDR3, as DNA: TGTGCCAGCAGTTTCCATACAGATAGCAATCAGCCCCAGCATTTT.

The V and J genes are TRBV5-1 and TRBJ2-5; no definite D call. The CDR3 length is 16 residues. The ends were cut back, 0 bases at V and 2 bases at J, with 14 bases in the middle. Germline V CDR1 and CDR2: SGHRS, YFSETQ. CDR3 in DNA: TGCGCCAGCAGCTTGGGGGCAGATCCTACTCAAGAGACCCAGTACTTC. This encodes CASSLGADPTQETQYF.

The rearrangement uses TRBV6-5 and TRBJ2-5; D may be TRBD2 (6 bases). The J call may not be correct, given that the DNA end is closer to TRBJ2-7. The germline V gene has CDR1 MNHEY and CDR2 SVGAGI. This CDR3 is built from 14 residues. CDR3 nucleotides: TGTGCCAGCAGTTACTCGCCTAGCGTCTACGAGCAGTACTTC. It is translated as CASSYSPSVYEQYF.

The chain's CDR3 is CASTPGKNTEAFF. The CDR3 DNA reads as TGTGCCAGCACCCCAGGCAAGAACACTGAAGCTTTCTTT. The genes are TRBV6-5 and TRBJ1-1; D is undetermined. This CDR3 has 13 residues. Germline V CDR1 and CDR2: MNHEY, SVGAGI. V lost 7 bases and J lost 1, with 10 bases in between.

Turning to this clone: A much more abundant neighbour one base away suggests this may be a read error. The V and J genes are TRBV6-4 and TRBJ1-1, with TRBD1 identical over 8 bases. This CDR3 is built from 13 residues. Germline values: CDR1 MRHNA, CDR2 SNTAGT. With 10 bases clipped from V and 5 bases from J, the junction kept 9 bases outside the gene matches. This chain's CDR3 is CATRTGWRTEAFF. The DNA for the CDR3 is TGTGCCACCAGGACAGGGTGGCGGACTGAAGCTTTCTTT.